The source of this T cell receptor beta chain is a study of OX40 agonist ivuxolimab in advanced cancers. Study-level results: Certain nonresponders likewise exhibited a low normalized T-cell clonal expansion. By week 6 at 0.1 to 3.0 mg/kg, blood CD4+ and CD8+ T cells had expanded clonally. No determination was made of the antigen specificity of the expanded peripheral T cells.

The table came from immunoSEQ multiplex PCR; TCRdb's copy has only in-frame clones and leaves some out. The sample shows under 40,000 clones, about 80% of them seen only once. Blood specimens came from baseline, cycle 4 day 1, and cycle 7 day 1. The CDR3 runs 14 residues. Trimming removed 2 bases from V and 9 bases from J, with 11 bases in between. CDR1 and CDR2 from the germline V gene are MNHNY and SVGAGI (reference sequence). Details on this clone: Its antigen is still unknown.

V is TRBV6-6 and J is TRBJ1-6, with a tentative D call TRBD1 (5 bases). The clonotype comes from an adult with an advanced solid tumor such as melanoma, head and neck, liver or kidney cancer. Sample: CD4+ or CD8+ T cells sorted from blood, taken in a trial of the OX40 agonist ivuxolimab. CDR3 protein: CASSYAREGSPLHF. The CDR3 DNA reads TGTGCCAGCAGTTACGCCAGGGAAGGTTCACCCCTCCACTTT.